This T cell receptor (beta chain) was identified in a study of radiotherapy plus CTLA-4 blockade in lung cancer. Study information: In 18% of patients, objective responses were seen; roughly 28% had disease control.

Clones were sequenced by immunoSEQ multiplex PCR, and TCRdb holds only the in-frame ones, with some missing. Of around 40,000 clones detected, 60% to 80% appear once; the ten largest clones hold 9.8%. In chemo-refractory metastatic non-small-cell lung cancer, patients got ipilimumab CTLA-4 blockade together with focal radiation. Points from the study as a whole: Once radiotherapy plus ipilimumab had been given, TCR clones derived from tumor expanded in blood.

With regard to this clone: Its antigen is as yet unknown.

Germline CDR1 is MGHDK and CDR2 is SYGVNS. The V and J ends lost 0 bases and 8 bases respectively, with 10 bases between them. The CDR3 loop spans 13 amino acids. The receptor's source is a human donor with non-small cell lung cancer who had stable disease on radiotherapy plus ipilimumab. V is TRBV25-1 and J is TRBJ1-2; D gene uncertain. Sequences were derived from peripheral blood, sampled from a patient treated with radiotherapy plus ipilimumab. In nucleotides, the CDR3 is TGTGCCAGCAGTGAATATACTGGGCGCGGCTACACCTTC. It is translated as CASSEYTGRGYTF.